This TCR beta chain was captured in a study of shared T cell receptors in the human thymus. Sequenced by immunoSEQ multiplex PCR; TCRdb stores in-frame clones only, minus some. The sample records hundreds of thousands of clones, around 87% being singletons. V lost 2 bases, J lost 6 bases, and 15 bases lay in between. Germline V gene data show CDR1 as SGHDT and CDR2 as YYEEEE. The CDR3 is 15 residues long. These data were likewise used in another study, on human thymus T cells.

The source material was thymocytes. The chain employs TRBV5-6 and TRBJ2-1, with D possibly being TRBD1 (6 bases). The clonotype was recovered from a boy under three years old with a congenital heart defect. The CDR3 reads CASSLVTGLSNEQFF. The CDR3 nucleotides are TGTGCCAGCAGCTTAGTAACAGGGTTATCCAATGAGCAGTTCTTC.